The entry that follows covers one TCR beta chain sequence. The antigen remains unidentified. The data stem from a study of T cell repertoires in cytomegalovirus infection. Study context: A matching HLA type, together with CMV infection, was signaled by public TCR beta signatures.

The CDR3 is 12 residues long. Between the trimmed V and J ends, which lost 6 bases and 8 bases, there was a span of 11 bases. Germline V lookup: CDR1 MNHEY, CDR2 SMNVEV (reference sequence). Study-wide points: Ex vivo responses were dominated by HLA-C-restricted CMV-specific TCR beta clonotypes.

Using its own MiXCR run on the reads, TCRdb lists one record per CDR3 protein. The sample lists hundreds of thousands of distinct CDR3 sequences, 30% to 40% seen once, with more than 12% in the top ten. The TCR comes from a human donor in good health (CMV status not recorded). Some clones in this sample may be carry-over from other donors' samples. The chain carries TRBV27 and TRBJ2-1; D is uncertain. The sample consisted of cultured CD8+ T cells from PBMCs, taken from culture after CMV antigen stimulation. CDR3 in DNA: TGTGCCAGCAGGAGACGTTTGGATGAGCAGTTCTTC. Its translation is CASRRRLDEQFF.